This note documents a single T cell receptor (beta chain) sequence. Here immunoSEQ multiplex PCR was the method, and the copy in TCRdb shows in-frame clones only, minus some. The sample includes around 300,000 clones, approximately 88% seen only once; the top ten take 1.5% to 2%. This entry is derived from a study of blood T cell repertoires in COVID-19. Study details: Sites across the United States, Italy and Spain contributed samples from acute and convalescent COVID-19.

Germline V gene sequence: CDR1 MNHNS, CDR2 SASEGT. With 1 base removed from V and 9 bases from J, the gap between germline ends came to 16 bases. The CDR3 runs to 15 residues. This receptor was taken from a woman aged 25 to 45 with COVID-19, enrolled during active disease. Sequencing input: peripheral blood. This chain connects TRBV6-1 to TRBJ1-5; maybe TRBD1 (6 bases). The CDR3 spells CASSEGETGPLPQHF. CDR3 nucleotides: TGTGCCAGCAGTGAAGGGGAGACAGGACCCTTGCCCCAGCATTTT.